This section outlines one T cell receptor beta chain sequence together with its context. The germline gene is not matched at one end of the junction; a read error may be the cause. The sample is drawn from a study of T-cell reconstitution after alpha-beta-depleted transplantation in children. Unique molecular identifiers were built into the TCRbeta library. Each CDR3 protein gets one entry after TCRdb re-called the PCR reads with MiXCR. The sample has hundreds of thousands of distinct CDR3 sequences, about an eighth seen once. The CDR3 is 17 residues long. The sample was PBMCs, taken from the stem cell graft. The TCR comes from a human donor who donated a stem cell graft to a child with Fanconi anemia. The genes are TRBV12-3 or TRBV12-4 and TRBJ1-3, with 7 bases matching TRBD1. CDR3 bases: TGTGCCAGCAGTGCCCGACAGGGAGGAACACCTTACCCCAGTGAGGATTTT. It translates to CASSARQGGTPYPSEDF.